The 6 T cell receptor beta chains given below trace back to one sample, sequenced in a study of graft-versus-host responses after intestinal transplantation. The antigens these receptors bind are not known. The method was immunoSEQ multiplex PCR; TCRdb's version includes in-frame clones alone and lacks a portion of them. The repertoire holds 65,000 to 90,000 clones, with approximately 90% as singletons. The sample here was unstimulated CD8+ T cells sorted from spleen or lymph node cells, taken before transplant. The receptors come from a human donor who was the organ donor for an intestinal transplant.

CDR3 sequence: CASSPTGFANYGYTF. CDR3 nucleotides: TGCGCCAGCAGCCCAACAGGGTTTGCTAACTATGGCTACACCTTC. The chain combines TRBV4-1 with TRBJ1-2, with TRBD1 as a possible D gene (6 bases). Germline V gives CDR1 MGHRA, CDR2 YSYEKL. The V end was cut by 4 bases, the J end by 0 bases, with 12 bases between. The CDR3 loop spans 15 amino acids.

The V call is TRBV5-1, the J call TRBJ2-2, with D maybe TRBD2 (5 bases). The CDR3 is 16 amino acids. Per germline, CDR1 SGHRS and CDR2 YFSETQ. V was clipped by 2 bases and J by 4 bases, with 15 bases between them. Here the CDR3 DNA reads TGCGCCAGCAGCTTAGTTGGCTCGGCGGGCACCGGGGAGCTGTTTTTT. Protein product: CASSLVGSAGTGELFF.

A note on this clone: An end of the junction does not agree with germline; a read error may underlie this. V usage is TRBV27 and J usage is TRBJ1-5; no reliable D call. The germline V gene has CDR1 MNHEY and CDR2 SMNVEV (reference sequence). There are 13 residues in the CDR3. The CDR3 DNA is TGTGCCAGCAGTTCCTCTTACAATCATCCCCAGCATTTT. Its protein product is CASSSSYNHPQHF.

The rearrangement links TRBV7-2 to TRBJ2-3; the D gene is possibly TRBD2 (6 bases). V lost 6 bases and J 14 bases, leaving 27 bases between the germline ends. Germline loops: CDR1 SGHTA, CDR2 FQGNSA. The CDR3 totals 15 residues. CDR3 nucleotide sequence: TGTGCCAGCAGTCCAACAGGAGGGCGAGTGGCTGGCTCGTATTTT. Its protein product is CASSPTGGRVAGSYF.

The gene calls are TRBV5-1 and TRBJ1-1; D unresolved. From germline, CDR1 is SGHRS and CDR2 YFSETQ. This CDR3 comprises 11 residues. V dropped 1 base and J dropped 7 bases, with 5 bases sitting between them. CDR3 sequence: CASSLSDEAFF. The DNA for the CDR3 is TGCGCCAGCAGCTTGTCCGATGAAGCTTTCTTT.

The chain couples TRBV29-1 to TRBJ2-5, with TRBD1 as a possible D gene (5 bases). The germline gives CDR1 SQVTM, CDR2 ANQGSEA. The CDR3 extends over 12 amino acids. V lost 4 bases and J 0 bases, leaving 6 bases between the germline ends. The CDR3: CSVAGNQETQYF. The CDR3, as DNA: TGCAGCGTTGCAGGGAACCAAGAGACCCAGTACTTC.